This T cell receptor beta chain was found in a study of blood T cell repertoires in COVID-19. Looking at the study overall: Samples taken during acute and convalescent COVID-19 were collected in the United States, Italy and Spain. In each case, the material was cDNA or gDNA derived from T cells, B-cell-depleted T cells, or PBMCs.

Libraries were prepared by immunoSEQ multiplex PCR; TCRdb keeps only in-frame clonotypes and omits some of them. The top ten hold around 20% of the sample, which has under 50,000 clones, 65% to 85% seen once. V gave up 8 bases and J gave up 5 bases, with 18 bases separating them. The CDR3 consists of 15 residues. Germline lookup yields CDR1 MDHEN and CDR2 SYDVKM. The source of this sequence is a human donor with active or convalescent COVID-19. The donor label of this sample is uncertain. The sample was peripheral blood. The V gene is TRBV28, the J gene TRBJ2-2, with D possibly being TRBD2 (5 bases). The CDR3 loop reads CASGTPGIKTGELFF. In nucleotides, the CDR3 is TGTGCCAGCGGAACCCCGGGGATAAAAACCGGGGAGCTGTTTTTT.